A single sample is the source of the 27 T cell receptor beta chains below, sequenced in a study of T cells after yellow fever vaccination. One entry per CDR3 protein, called by TCRdb with MiXCR from the 5' RACE reads. This table has some 350,000 distinct CDR3 sequences, approximately 4% appearing once. The sample here was PBMCs, taken 5 days after the yellow fever booster vaccination. All receptors derive from a man aged 18 to 30 who received the YFV17D yellow fever vaccine.

This clonotype was detected only a few times. The V gene is TRBV10-3, the J gene TRBJ2-3, with 9 bases lining up with TRBD1. Trimming removed 7 bases from V and 2 bases from J; junction bases left unmatched: 13. The CDR3 runs 17 residues. CDR1 and CDR2 (germline): ENHRY, SYGVKD. CDR3 nucleotide sequence: TGTGCCATCACCTCGAGGGGGACAGGGCGACTCACAGATACGCAGTATTTT. Protein product: CAITSRGTGRLTDTQYF.

At least ten counts were recorded for this clonotype. The CDR3 protein is CASSPRTGGDAEAFF. The CDR3 nucleotides read TGTGCCAGCAGCCCCCGTACAGGGGGCGACGCTGAAGCTTTCTTT. The chain combines TRBV3-1 with TRBJ1-1, with TRBD1 matching over 9 bases. With V trimmed by 4 bases and J by 6 bases, 9 bases remained unmatched. CDR1 and CDR2 (germline): LGHDT, YNNKEL (reference sequence). This CDR3 has 15 residues. Drawing the rest from reference TRBV3-1 and TRBJ1-1, the complete variable domain is DTAVSQTPKYLVTQMGNDKSIKCEQNLGHDTMYWYKQDSKKFLKIMFSYNNKELIINETVPNRFSPKSPDKAHLNLHINSLELGDSAVYFCASSPRTGGDAEAFFGQGTRLTVV.

V is TRBV18 and J is TRBJ1-5; D is unclear. Germline V gene data show CDR1 as KGHSH and CDR2 as LQKENI. The CDR3 runs to 14 residues. V was trimmed by 3 bases and J by 4 bases, leaving 10 bases between them. The CDR3, as DNA: TGTGCCAGCTCACCGAGTAAGGGAAATCAGCCCCAGCATTTT. It yields the protein CASSPSKGNQPQHF.

This rearrangement joins TRBV5-1 to TRBJ1-1; D remains unclear. V was pared by 2 bases and J by 4 bases, with 12 bases between. Germline V gene data show CDR1 as SGHRS and CDR2 as YFSETQ. This CDR3 is built from 14 residues. CDR3 amino acids: CASSFTRLGTEAFF. CDR3 coding DNA: TGCGCCAGCAGCTTTACCCGTTTGGGCACTGAAGCTTTCTTT.

CDR3 sequence reads: CSATLRGYGYTF. The CDR3 DNA follows: TGCAGTGCTACACTCAGGGGATATGGCTACACCTTC. J is TRBJ1-2 and V is TRBV20-1, with D perhaps matching TRBD1 (6 bases). Germline V gene sequence: CDR1 DFQATT, CDR2 SNEGSKA (reference sequence). Trimming took 4 bases from V and 5 from J, leaving 11 bases between them. The CDR3 totals 12 residues.

The CDR3 sequence is CAWSAGSYEQYF. For the CDR3, the DNA is TGTGCCTGGAGTGCGGGCTCCTACGAGCAGTACTTC. The chain links TRBV30 to TRBJ2-7; D gene uncertain. Germline V CDR1 and CDR2: GTSNPN, SVGIG (reference sequence). V dropped 1 base and J dropped 0 bases, with 4 bases sitting between them. The CDR3 is made up of 12 amino acids.

This sequence joins TRBV5-1 and TRBJ2-5, with 7 bases matching TRBD1. The germline gives CDR1 SGHRS, CDR2 YFSETQ. This CDR3 is 13 amino acids long. Trimming took 4 bases from V and 9 from J; bases not matched to a gene: 9. The CDR3 loop is CASSEGGASPQYF. The CDR3 nucleotides read TGCGCCAGCAGCGAAGGGGGCGCATCGCCCCAGTACTTC.

There are a few counts of this clonotype. The rearrangement joins TRBV6-2 or TRBV6-3 to TRBJ2-2; no reliable D call. CDR3 size: 14 residues. The germline V gene encodes CDR1 MNHEY and CDR2 SVGEGT. Trimming took 4 bases from V and 3 from J, leaving 9 bases between them. The CDR3 loop reads CASSSRSHTGELFF. CDR3 sequence (DNA): TGTGCCAGCAGTTCCCGGTCCCACACCGGGGAGCTGTTTTTT.

The chain joins TRBV7-2 to TRBJ2-5; TRBD1 matches 8 bases. The CDR3 spans 14 residues. Unmatched junction bases numbered 2, after V lost 1 base and J lost 4 bases. From germline, CDR1 is SGHTA and CDR2 FQGNSA. As DNA, the CDR3 is TGTGCCAGCAGCTTAGGGACAGGGTCAGAGACCCAGTACTTC. Its translation is CASSLGTGSETQYF.

This clonotype has ten or more counts. V and J are TRBV2 and TRBJ1-1; the D is unclear. With 7 bases removed from V and 2 bases from J, the gap between germline ends came to 11 bases. Germline assignment: CDR1 SNHLY and CDR2 FYNNEI. The CDR3 runs to 13 residues. For the CDR3, the DNA is TGTGCCAGCAAAATCGAGGAAAACACTGAAGCTTTCTTT. Translation gives CASKIEENTEAFF.

This clonotype was observed at least ten times. The chain carries TRBV10-3 and TRBJ2-3; 7 bases fit TRBD1. Germline CDR1 reads ENHRY; CDR2 reads SYGVKD. The V gene end was trimmed by 5 bases and the J gene end by 4 bases; junction bases not matched to a gene: 6. This CDR3 comprises 14 residues. As DNA, the CDR3 is TGTGCCATCAGTCGATCGACAGGGTCAGATACGCAGTATTTT. It specifies CAISRSTGSDTQYF.

The chain recombines TRBV18 with TRBJ1-1; TRBD1 might be the D (5 bases). The CDR3 is 14 amino acids. The V gene lost 3 bases and the J gene lost 4 bases, with 12 bases spanning the gap. CDR1 KGHSH and CDR2 LQKENI come from the germline V gene. DNA for the CDR3: TGTGCCAGCTCACCGGGAGGGGCGGTCACTGAAGCTTTCTTT. This gives the protein CASSPGGAVTEAFF.

This chain links TRBV20-1 with TRBJ2-5; D call uncertain. The CDR3 contains 12 residues. Germline V lookup: CDR1 DFQATT, CDR2 SNEGSKA (reference sequence). Between the trimmed V and J ends, which lost 6 bases and 5 bases, there was a span of 13 bases. This chain's CDR3 is CSAWTSRETQYF. CDR3 in DNA: TGCAGTGCATGGACGTCCAGGGAGACCCAGTACTTC.

This clonotype appeared a few times. The chain couples TRBV6-6 to TRBJ2-5, with D perhaps matching TRBD1 or TRBD2 (5 bases each). This CDR3 region has 13 residues. Trimming shortened V by 7 bases and J by 6 bases, and 15 bases separated the two germline ends. From germline, CDR1 is MNHNY and CDR2 SVGAGI (reference sequence). The CDR3 bases are TGTGCCAGCAATCTTGGGGGTATGAAGACCCAGTACTTC. This codes for CASNLGGMKTQYF.

This clonotype was seen a handful of times. The chain has TRBV13 and TRBJ2-2; D not certain. Germline V gene sequence: CDR1 PRHDT, CDR2 FYEKMQ (reference sequence). V was clipped by 4 bases and J by 6 bases, with 9 bases between them. CDR3 length equals 13 residues. Here the CDR3 reads CASSSLFPGELFF. CDR3 in DNA: TGTGCCAGCAGCTCCTTATTCCCCGGGGAGCTGTTTTTT.

V gene TRBV5-1 combines with J gene TRBJ2-5, with D possibly matching TRBD2 (6 bases). The CDR3 is 16 residues long. Germline V lookup: CDR1 SGHRS, CDR2 YFSETQ. V was cut by 3 bases and J by 5 bases, with 20 bases left in between. The CDR3 is CASSWSGQGGQETQYF. CDR3 in DNA: TGCGCCAGCAGCTGGTCCGGGCAGGGAGGTCAGGAGACCCAGTACTTC.

This clonotype has a handful of counts. The rearrangement uses TRBV27 and TRBJ2-7; D is undetermined. Deletions cut 2 bases from V and 7 bases from J, with 15 bases between. Germline CDR1 is MNHEY and CDR2 is SMNVEV (reference sequence). The CDR3 has 14 amino acids. The CDR3 is CASSLGSGSREQYF. The CDR3 coding sequence is TGTGCCAGCAGTTTAGGTTCCGGCAGCCGTGAGCAGTACTTC.

This clonotype appeared many times. The chain couples TRBV20-1 to TRBJ2-5, with D tentatively TRBD1 or TRBD2 (6 bases each). Germline lookup yields CDR1 DFQATT and CDR2 SNEGSKA (reference sequence). This CDR3 has 14 residues. V was clipped by 2 bases and J by 7 bases, with 17 bases between them. The CDR3 coding sequence is TGCAGTGCTAGATCTTGGGGGGCCAGGGCGACCCAGTACTTC. As protein: CSARSWGARATQYF.

This clonotype was picked up many times. V usage is TRBV9 and J usage is TRBJ2-5, with D possibly matching TRBD2 (6 bases). The germline V and J ends were trimmed by 3 bases and 5 bases, with 17 bases remaining between them. CDR3 length: 15 residues. Looked up from germline, CDR1 is SGDLS and CDR2 is YYNGEE. The CDR3 here is CASSDLAGGGETQYF. In DNA form, the CDR3 reads TGTGCCAGCAGCGACCTCGCGGGCGGAGGGGAGACCCAGTACTTC.

This clonotype was seen at least ten times. This chain joins TRBV7-8 and TRBJ2-5; 9 bases line up with TRBD1. The CDR3 contains 13 residues. Germline CDR1 reads SGHVS; CDR2 reads FQNEAQ. Trimming removed 4 bases from V and 5 bases from J; junction bases left unmatched: 2. The CDR3, as DNA: TGTGCCAGCAGCTCGACAGGGGGGGAGACCCAGTACTTC. Its protein is CASSSTGGETQYF. Full variable domain (missing parts from reference TRBV7-8 and TRBJ2-5): GAGVSQSPRYKVAKRGQDVALRCDPISGHVSLFWYQQALGQGPEFLTYFQNEAQLDKSGLPSDRFFAERPEGSVSTLKIQRTQQEDSAVYLCASSSTGGETQYFGPGTRLLVL.

The V call is TRBV4-2, the J call TRBJ2-3, with D perhaps TRBD1 or TRBD2 (5 bases each). Germline V gene data show CDR1 as LGHNA and CDR2 as YNFKEQ. The CDR3 runs to 18 residues. V was pared by 0 bases and J by 3 bases, with 19 bases between. The CDR3 nucleotides read TGTGCCAGCAGCCAAGATTGGACCCCGGGACCTGGGACAGATACGCAGTATTTT. Translation gives CASSQDWTPGPGTDTQYF.

The gene calls are TRBV11-2 and TRBJ2-7; 7 bases are a match to TRBD2. CDR1 SGHAT and CDR2 FQNNGV come from the germline V gene. The trim removed 5 bases at V and 3 bases at J, leaving 10 bases unmatched. This CDR3 is built from 15 residues. The CDR3 DNA follows: TGTGCCAGCAGCAACCCCGGTACTAGCGTCTACGAGCAGTACTTC. This encodes CASSNPGTSVYEQYF.

The J gene is TRBJ1-1, the V gene TRBV6-2 or TRBV6-3, with D maybe TRBD1 (5 bases). Trimming cost V 8 bases and J 9 bases, with 19 bases left between them. Germline CDR1 is MNHEY and CDR2 is SVGEGT. The CDR3 is 13 amino acids. The CDR3 DNA follows: TGTGCCAGCGGGGGTAGACCTTACGAAAAAGCTTTCTTT. Its translation: CASGGRPYEKAFF.

DNA for the CDR3: TGTGCCAGCAGCTTAGCAGGAGCGGGGGTGGCAGATACGCAGTATTTT. It specifies CASSLAGAGVADTQYF. The chain uses TRBV7-2 and TRBJ2-3, with TRBD2 matching 8 bases. CDR1 SGHTA and CDR2 FQGNSA come from the germline V gene. V trimming: 0 bases; J trimming: 4 bases; junction bases outside the gene matches: 6. The CDR3 is 16 residues long.

The J gene is TRBJ2-6, the V gene TRBV7-2; no clear D. V lost 5 bases, J lost 3 bases, and 14 bases lay in between. Germline values: CDR1 SGHTA, CDR2 FQGNSA. CDR3 length: 16 amino acids. The CDR3 protein is CASSPRFTGGANVLTF. CDR3 nucleotides: TGTGCCAGCAGCCCCAGGTTTACGGGTGGGGCCAACGTCCTGACTTTC.

The table lists this clonotype with a few counts. V is TRBV20-1 and J is TRBJ2-5; D not resolved. Germline loops: CDR1 DFQATT, CDR2 SNEGSKA (reference sequence). The CDR3 totals 13 residues. V was shortened by 6 bases and J by 6 bases, with 17 bases between the two germline ends. The CDR3 sequence: CSAVLDSSKTQYF. Written as DNA, the CDR3 is TGCAGTGCCGTCCTAGACTCGAGCAAGACCCAGTACTTC.

This rearrangement joins TRBV7-2 to TRBJ2-5, with 9 bases fitting TRBD2. Germline CDR1 reads SGHTA; CDR2 reads FQGNSA. With V trimmed by 2 bases and J by 7 bases, 8 bases remained unmatched. This CDR3 is built from 15 residues. CDR3 DNA: TGTGCCAGCAGCTTAATAGCGGGGGCCGAGGGGACCCAGTACTTC. Translation gives CASSLIAGAEGTQYF.